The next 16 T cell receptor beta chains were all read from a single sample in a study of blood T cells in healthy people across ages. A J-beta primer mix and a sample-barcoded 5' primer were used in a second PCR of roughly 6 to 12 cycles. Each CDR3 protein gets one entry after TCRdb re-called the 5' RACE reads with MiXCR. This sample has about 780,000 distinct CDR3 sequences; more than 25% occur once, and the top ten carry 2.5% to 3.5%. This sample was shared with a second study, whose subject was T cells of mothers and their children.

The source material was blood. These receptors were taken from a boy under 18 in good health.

The CDR3 reads CSVQWSGDSPIENIQYF. The CDR3 bases are TGCAGCGTGCAATGGAGTGGGGACTCTCCAATCGAAAACATTCAGTACTTC. V is TRBV29-1 and J is TRBJ2-4; the D gene is possibly TRBD2 (6 bases). The CDR3 is made up of 17 amino acids. Trimming left V 6 bases short and J 5 bases short, with 26 bases between. In germline, CDR1 is SQVTM, CDR2 ANQGSEA.

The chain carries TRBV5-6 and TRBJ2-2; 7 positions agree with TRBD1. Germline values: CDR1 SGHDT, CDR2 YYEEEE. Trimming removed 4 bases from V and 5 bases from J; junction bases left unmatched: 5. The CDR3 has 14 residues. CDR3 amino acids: CASSVRQGTGELFF. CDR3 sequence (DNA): TGTGCCAGCAGCGTCAGACAGGGAACCGGGGAGCTGTTTTTT.

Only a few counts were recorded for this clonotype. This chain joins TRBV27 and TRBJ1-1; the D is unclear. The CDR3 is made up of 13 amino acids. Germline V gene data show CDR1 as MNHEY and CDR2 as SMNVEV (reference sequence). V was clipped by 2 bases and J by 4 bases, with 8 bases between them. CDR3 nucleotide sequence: TGTGCCAGCAGTTTAGTCGCAAGCACTGAAGCTTTCTTT. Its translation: CASSLVASTEAFF.

CDR3 loop: CASSVLRNGYNEQFF. CDR3 bases: TGTGCCAGTAGTGTCCTGAGAAACGGCTACAATGAGCAGTTCTTC. This chain links TRBV19 with TRBJ2-1; D not certain. V gave up 5 bases and J gave up 3 bases, with 14 bases separating them. Germline values: CDR1 LNHDA, CDR2 SQIVND (reference sequence). The CDR3 has 15 amino acids.

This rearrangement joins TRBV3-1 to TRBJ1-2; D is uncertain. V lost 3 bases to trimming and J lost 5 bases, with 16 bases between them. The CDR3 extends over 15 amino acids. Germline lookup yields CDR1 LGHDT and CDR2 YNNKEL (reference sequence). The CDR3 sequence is CASSHASGPGYGYTF. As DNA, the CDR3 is TGTGCCAGCAGCCACGCCTCCGGGCCCGGTTATGGCTACACCTTC. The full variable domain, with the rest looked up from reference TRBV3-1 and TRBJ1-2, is DTAVSQTPKYLVTQMGNDKSIKCEQNLGHDTMYWYKQDSKKFLKIMFSYNNKELIINETVPNRFSPKSPDKAHLNLHINSLELGDSAVYFCASSHASGPGYGYTFGSGTRLTVV.

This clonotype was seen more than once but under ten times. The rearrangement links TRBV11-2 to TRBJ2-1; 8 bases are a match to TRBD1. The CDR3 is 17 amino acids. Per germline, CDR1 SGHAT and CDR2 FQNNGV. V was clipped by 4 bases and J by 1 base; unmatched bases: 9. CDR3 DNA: TGTGCCAGCAGCTCGCCCGGACAGGGAAAATCCTACAATGAGCAGTTCTTC. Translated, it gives CASSSPGQGKSYNEQFF.

As DNA, the CDR3 is TGTGCCAGCAGTGCCGAGGGCTCAGAGACCCAGTACTTC. This sequence encodes CASSAEGSETQYF. V usage is TRBV2 and J usage is TRBJ2-5; a possible D gene is TRBD2 (5 bases). The CDR3 covers 13 residues. Trimming took off 4 bases at V and 4 bases at J, with 10 bases between the two ends. From germline, CDR1 is SNHLY and CDR2 FYNNEI. Full variable domain (rest looked up from reference TRBV2 and TRBJ2-5): EPEVTQTPSHQVTQMGQEVILRCVPISNHLYFYWYRQILGQKVEFLVSFYNNEISEKSEIFDDQFSVERPDGSNFTLKIRSTKLEDSAMYFCASSAEGSETQYFGPGTRLLVL.

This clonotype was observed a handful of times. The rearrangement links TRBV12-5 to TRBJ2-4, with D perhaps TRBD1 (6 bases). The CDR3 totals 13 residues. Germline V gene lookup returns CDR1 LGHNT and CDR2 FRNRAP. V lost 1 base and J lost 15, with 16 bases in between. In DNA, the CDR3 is TGTGCTAGTGGTTTGGGCGACAGGCCCTCTCCGTACTTC. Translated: CASGLGDRPSPYF.

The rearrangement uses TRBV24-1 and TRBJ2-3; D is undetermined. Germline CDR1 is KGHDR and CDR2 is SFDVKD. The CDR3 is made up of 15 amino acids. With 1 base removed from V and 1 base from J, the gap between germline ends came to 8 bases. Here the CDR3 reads CATSDFDGGTDTQYF. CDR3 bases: TGTGCCACCAGTGATTTCGACGGTGGCACAGATACGCAGTATTTT.

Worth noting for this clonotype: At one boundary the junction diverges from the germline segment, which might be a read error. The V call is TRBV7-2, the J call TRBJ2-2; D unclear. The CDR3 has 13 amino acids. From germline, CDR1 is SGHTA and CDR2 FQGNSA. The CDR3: CACSDRVTGELFF. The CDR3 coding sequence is TGTGCCTGCAGCGATCGGGTTACCGGGGAGCTGTTTTTT.

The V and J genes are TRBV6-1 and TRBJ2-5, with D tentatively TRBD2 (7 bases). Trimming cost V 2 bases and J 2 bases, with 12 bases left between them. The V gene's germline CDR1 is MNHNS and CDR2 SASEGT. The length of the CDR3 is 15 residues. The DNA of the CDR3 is TGTGCCAGCAGTGAAACACAGGGAGGGCAAGAGACCCAGTACTTC. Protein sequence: CASSETQGGQETQYF.

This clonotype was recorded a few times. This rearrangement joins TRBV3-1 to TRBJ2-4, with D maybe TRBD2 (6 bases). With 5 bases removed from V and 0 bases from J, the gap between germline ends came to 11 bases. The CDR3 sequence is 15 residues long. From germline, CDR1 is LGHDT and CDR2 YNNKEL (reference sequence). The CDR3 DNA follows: TGTGCCAGCAGCTGGGACTCTACAGCCAAAAACATTCAGTACTTC. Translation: CASSWDSTAKNIQYF.

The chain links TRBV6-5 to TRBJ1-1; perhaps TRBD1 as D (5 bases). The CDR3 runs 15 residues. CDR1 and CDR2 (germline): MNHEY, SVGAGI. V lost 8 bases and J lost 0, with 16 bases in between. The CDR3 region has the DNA TGTGCCAGCTCCGGGTCGGGGACTATGAACACTGAAGCTTTCTTT. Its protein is CASSGSGTMNTEAFF.

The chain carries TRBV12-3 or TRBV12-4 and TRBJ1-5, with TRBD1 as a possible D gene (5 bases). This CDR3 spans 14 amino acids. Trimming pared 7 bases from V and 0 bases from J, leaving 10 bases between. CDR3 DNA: TGTGCCAGCATGGGGGATTATAGCAATCAGCCCCAGCATTTT. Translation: CASMGDYSNQPQHF.

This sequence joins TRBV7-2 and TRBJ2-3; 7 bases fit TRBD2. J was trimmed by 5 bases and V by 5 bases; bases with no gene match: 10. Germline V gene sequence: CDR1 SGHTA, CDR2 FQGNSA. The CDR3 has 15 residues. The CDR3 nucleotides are TGTGCCAGCAGCCCTTTGGCGGGAGTTGGAGATACGCAGTATTTT. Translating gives CASSPLAGVGDTQYF.

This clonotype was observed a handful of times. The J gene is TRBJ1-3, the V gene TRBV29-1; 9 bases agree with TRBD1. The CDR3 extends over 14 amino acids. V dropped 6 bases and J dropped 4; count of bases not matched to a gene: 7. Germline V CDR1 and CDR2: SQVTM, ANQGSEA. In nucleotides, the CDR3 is TGCAGCGTAGATACAGGGGGCTCAGGAAACACCATATATTTT. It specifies CSVDTGGSGNTIYF. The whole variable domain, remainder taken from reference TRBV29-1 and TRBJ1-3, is SAVISQKPSRDICQRGTSLTIQCQVDSQVTMMFWYRQQPGQSLTLIATANQGSEATYESGFVIDKFPISRPNLTFSTLTVSNMSPEDSSIYLCSVDTGGSGNTIYFGEGSWLTVV.